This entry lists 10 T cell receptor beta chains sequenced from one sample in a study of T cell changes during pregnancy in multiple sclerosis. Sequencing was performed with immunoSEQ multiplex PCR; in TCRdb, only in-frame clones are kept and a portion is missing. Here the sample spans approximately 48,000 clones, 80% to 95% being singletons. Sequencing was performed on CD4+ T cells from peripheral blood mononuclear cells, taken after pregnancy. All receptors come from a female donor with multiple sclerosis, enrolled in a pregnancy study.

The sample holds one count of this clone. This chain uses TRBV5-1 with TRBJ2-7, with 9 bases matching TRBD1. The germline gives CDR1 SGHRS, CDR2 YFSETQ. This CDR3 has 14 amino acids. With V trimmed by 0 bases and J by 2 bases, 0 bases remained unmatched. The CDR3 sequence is CASSLGDRAYEQYF. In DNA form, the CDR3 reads TGCGCCAGCAGCTTGGGGGACAGGGCCTACGAGCAGTACTTC.

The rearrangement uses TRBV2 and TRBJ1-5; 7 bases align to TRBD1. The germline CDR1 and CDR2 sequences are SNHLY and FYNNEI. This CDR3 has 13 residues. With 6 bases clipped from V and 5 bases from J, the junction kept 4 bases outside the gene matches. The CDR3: CASREGADQPQHF. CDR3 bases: TGTGCCAGCAGGGAGGGGGCCGATCAGCCCCAGCATTTT.

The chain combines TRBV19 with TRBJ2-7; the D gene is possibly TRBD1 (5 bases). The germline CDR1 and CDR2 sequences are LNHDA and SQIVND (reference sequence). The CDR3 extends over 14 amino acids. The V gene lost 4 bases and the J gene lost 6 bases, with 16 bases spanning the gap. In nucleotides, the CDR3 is TGTGCCAGTAGTACCGCCGCCCGACAGCGCGAGCAGTACTTC. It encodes CASSTAARQREQYF.

The CDR3 protein is CASSSNSGTRLNEQFF. The CDR3 DNA sequence: TGTGCCAGCAGCTCCAATTCCGGGACTAGACTAAATGAGCAGTTCTTC. The chain has TRBV9 and TRBJ2-1; the match to TRBD2 covers 8 bases. Germline assignment: CDR1 SGDLS and CDR2 YYNGEE. CDR3 length: 16 amino acids. V gave up 4 bases and J gave up 7 bases; unmatched junction bases: 13.

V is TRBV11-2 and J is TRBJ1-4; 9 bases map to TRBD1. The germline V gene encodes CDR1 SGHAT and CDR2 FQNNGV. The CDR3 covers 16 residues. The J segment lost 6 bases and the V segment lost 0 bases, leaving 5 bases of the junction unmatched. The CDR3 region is CASSLDLGTGYEKLFF. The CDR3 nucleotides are TGTGCCAGCAGCTTAGATCTGGGGACAGGGTATGAAAAACTGTTTTTT. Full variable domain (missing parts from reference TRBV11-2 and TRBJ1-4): EAGVAQSPRYKIIEKRQSVAFWCNPISGHATLYWYQQILGQGPKLLIQFQNNGVVDDSQLPKDRFSAERLKGVDSTLKIQPAKLEDSAVYLCASSLDLGTGYEKLFFGSGTQLSVL.

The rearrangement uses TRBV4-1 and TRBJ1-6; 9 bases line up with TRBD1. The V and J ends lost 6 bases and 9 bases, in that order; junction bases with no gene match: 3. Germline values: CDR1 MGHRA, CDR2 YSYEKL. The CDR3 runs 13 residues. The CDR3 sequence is CASRDRGSSPLHF. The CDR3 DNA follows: TGCGCCAGCAGGGACAGGGGCTCTTCACCCCTCCACTTT.

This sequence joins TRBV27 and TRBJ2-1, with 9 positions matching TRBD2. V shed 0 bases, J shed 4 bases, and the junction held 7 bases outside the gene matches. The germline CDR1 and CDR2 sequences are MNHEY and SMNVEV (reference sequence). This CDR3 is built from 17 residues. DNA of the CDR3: TGTGCCAGCAGTTTATCGGGCGGGAGGGCTCTTTACAATGAGCAGTTCTTC. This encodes CASSLSGGRALYNEQFF.

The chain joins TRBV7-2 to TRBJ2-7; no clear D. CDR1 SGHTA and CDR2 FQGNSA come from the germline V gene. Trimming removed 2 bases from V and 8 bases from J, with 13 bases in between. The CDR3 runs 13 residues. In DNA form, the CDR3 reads TGTGCCAGCAGCTTATCTTACGCGGTTCAGCAGTACTTC. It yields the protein CASSLSYAVQQYF.

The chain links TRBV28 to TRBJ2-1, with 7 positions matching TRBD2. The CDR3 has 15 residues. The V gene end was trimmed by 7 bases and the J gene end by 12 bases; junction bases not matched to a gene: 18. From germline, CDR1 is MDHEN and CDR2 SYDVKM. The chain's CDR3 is CASNLGGGIRSGQFF. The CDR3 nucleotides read TGTGCCAGCAACTTGGGCGGGGGAATACGATCGGGGCAGTTCTTC.

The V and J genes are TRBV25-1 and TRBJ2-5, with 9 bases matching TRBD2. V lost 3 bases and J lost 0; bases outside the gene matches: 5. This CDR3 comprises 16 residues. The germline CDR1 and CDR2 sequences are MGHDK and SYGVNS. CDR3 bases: TGTGCCAGCAGTGATGTTGCGGGGGGGTACCAAGAGACCCAGTACTTC. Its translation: CASSDVAGGYQETQYF.